The 7 T cell receptor beta chains below come from one sample, sequenced in a study of T cell responses to AZD1222 COVID-19 vaccine. TCRdb's copy holds only in-frame clones and misses some; the assay was immunoSEQ multiplex PCR. Of 160,000 or so clones detected, 90% to 95% appear once; the ten largest clones hold around 4.5%. This material consisted of peripheral blood, taken on day 0 of MenACWY control vaccination. The receptors derive from an adult in good health.

This chain connects TRBV29-1 to TRBJ1-1, with TRBD1 matching 7 bases. The CDR3 has 12 amino acids. Trimming cost V 5 bases and J 6 bases; bases outside gene matches: 6. The germline gives CDR1 SQVTM, CDR2 ANQGSEA. The CDR3 region is CSVTGAQPEAFF. The CDR3 DNA sequence: TGCAGCGTTACAGGGGCCCAACCTGAAGCTTTCTTT.

The chain employs TRBV21-1 and TRBJ1-2. TRBV21-1 has pseudogene status. The CDR3 totals 22 residues. The CDR3 region is CASRGRHGNLRPRSRFNYGYTF. The CDR3 coding sequence is TGTGCCAGCCGGGGACGACACGGAAACCTGCGGCCTCGATCTAGGTTTAACTATGGCTACACCTTC.

The genes are TRBV5-1 and TRBJ1-1; TRBD1 might be the D (5 bases). The germline gives CDR1 SGHRS, CDR2 YFSETQ. CDR3 length equals 15 residues. V was cut by 1 base and J by 0 bases, with 10 bases left in between. The CDR3 loop reads CASSLFWGLNTEAFF. The CDR3, as DNA: TGCGCCAGCAGCTTGTTCTGGGGCCTGAACACTGAAGCTTTCTTT. The complete variable domain, with remaining parts taken from reference TRBV5-1 and TRBJ1-1, reads KAGVTQTPRYLIKTRGQQVTLSCSPISGHRSVSWYQQTPGQGLQFLFEYFSETQRNKGNFPGRFSGRQFSNSRSEMNVSTLELGDSALYLCASSLFWGLNTEAFFGQGTRLTVV.

The chain couples TRBV7-9 to TRBJ1-4; D perhaps matches TRBD1 (5 bases). Looked up from germline, CDR1 is SEHNR and CDR2 is FQNEAQ (reference sequence). Trimming took off 10 bases at V and 1 base at J, with 16 bases between the two ends. This CDR3 is built from 15 residues. This chain's CDR3 is CATQSGGLTNEKLFF. The CDR3 region has the DNA TGTGCCACCCAATCGGGGGGACTAACTAATGAAAAACTGTTTTTT.

The chain employs TRBV28 and TRBJ1-2, with D perhaps TRBD1 (5 bases). In germline, CDR1 is MDHEN, CDR2 SYDVKM. The CDR3 loop spans 11 amino acids. Trimming took off 2 bases at V and 14 bases at J, with 12 bases between the two ends. The CDR3 region has the DNA TGTGCCAGCAGTTTAACGTTGGGGCTAACCTTC. Its translation is CASSLTLGLTF.

The V call is TRBV19, the J call TRBJ2-7; D is ambiguous. Germline V gene lookup returns CDR1 LNHDA and CDR2 SQIVND (reference sequence). The CDR3 is 13 amino acids. Trimming stripped 4 bases from V and 2 bases from J, with 9 bases between. The CDR3 loop is CASSKGMAYEQYF. CDR3 DNA sequence: TGTGCCAGTAGTAAAGGTATGGCCTACGAGCAGTACTTC.

The V and J genes are TRBV19 and TRBJ1-5; D gene unclear. Germline values: CDR1 LNHDA, CDR2 SQIVND (reference sequence). The CDR3 has 14 residues. V was pared by 5 bases and J by 2 bases, with 10 bases between. CDR3 bases: TGTGCCAGTAGTCGGGGATACGGCAATCAGCCCCAGCATTTT. This gives the protein CASSRGYGNQPQHF.